Listed here are 2 T cell receptor beta chains from one sample, sequenced in a study of cytomegalovirus exposure and HLA in healthy donors. 60 Vbeta and 13 Jbeta primers were used in PCR. Profiling relied on immunoSEQ multiplex PCR, and the TCRdb table lists in-frame clones only, not all of them. The repertoire holds 100,000 to 120,000 clones, with around 78% as singletons. The sample taken for sequencing was PBMCs. These receptor sequences come from a male donor in good health and CMV-seronegative.

The chain combines TRBV27 with TRBJ2-7, with D hard to call. V lost 3 bases and J 6 bases, leaving 15 bases between the germline ends. The CDR3 runs 14 residues. Looked up from germline, CDR1 is MNHEY and CDR2 is SMNVEV (reference sequence). DNA of the CDR3: TGTGCCAGCAGTTTGAGTGCGGTATCACTCGAGCAGTACTTC. This sequence encodes CASSLSAVSLEQYF.

This sequence joins TRBV30 and TRBJ2-3, with D hard to call. Germline V gene lookup returns CDR1 GTSNPN and CDR2 SVGIG (reference sequence). V gave up 0 bases and J gave up 6 bases, with 7 bases separating them. CDR3 size: 12 residues. CDR3 residues: CAWSVIHDTQYF. CDR3 coding DNA: TGTGCCTGGAGTGTAATCCATGATACGCAGTATTTT.